The source of this T cell receptor (beta chain) is a study of cytomegalovirus exposure and HLA in healthy donors (dated by TCRdb to about 2017). Background on the whole study: According to a later analysis, one platform produced both the roughly 130 validation repertoires and the 666 repertoires of the first cohort. The study aimed to test whether cataloging public T cell receptors could reveal signatures of past pathogen exposure. In addition to the first cohort of around 670 subjects, a separate validation cohort of 120 different subjects was used. The study combined high-throughput TCR immunosequencing, statistical association of individual TCRs with disease status, and machine learning to predict cytomegalovirus infection status.

Study-wide conclusions, independent of this receptor: A total of fewer than 200 TCR beta chains were listed by the study as associated with cytomegalovirus. The authors suggested that the approach could potentially be extended to other disease states and immunological phenotypes. A later analysis had no HLA typing for the validation cohort, so co-occurrence there was scored across all 110 or so repertoires. Subsequent analysis determined that TCRs grouped into clusters in the first cohort also showed a tendency toward co-occurrence across the roughly 110 validation repertoires, and 85% to 95% of cluster scores exceeded 0. Most TCR sequences were seen in very few donors, while some public TCRs were found in many individuals. In vitro tests confirmed that a few of the cytomegalovirus-associated TCR beta chains recognize cytomegalovirus antigens. In both the original and validation cohorts, the classifier was reported to diagnose cytomegalovirus status with high specificity and sensitivity.

The library was obtained by the immunoSEQ multiplex PCR assay. Per the authors' processing: A statistical classification framework was built to diagnose cytomegalovirus status from the catalog of TCR beta chain sequences. Entries here come from immuneACCESS through TCRdb and include only in-frame sequences with V and J called. Some clones fail to appear in such tables; in the studies checked, an unresolved V gene covers under half of the shortfall, and the cause of the remainder is unknown. V, J and clone size were drawn from that table, and D and trimming were deduced from the DNA. Recorded for this sample are hundreds of thousands of clones; roughly 89% of them occurred a single time. The ten largest clones capture about 0.8% of the sample. V is clipped by 8 bases and J by 8 bases, and the sequence between their germline boundaries is 21 bases long. The germline V gene sets CDR1 to MDHEN and CDR2 to SYDVKM. The CDR3 measures 15 amino acids from cysteine to phenylalanine. Left in the record is the CDR3 DNA by itself, 45 bases read in frame from the first base.

This clone was seen once. Its specific antigen is unknown. No base-level quality is on record; no much larger clone is a single base apart. Separate from the roughly 650-subject first cohort, the validation cohort of about 130 subjects was the group to which the donors belonged. Sequencing was carried out using PBMCs. In this chain, TRBV28 is recombined with TRBJ1-4; D gene: possibly TRBD1, on 6 matching bases. The sequence was obtained from a woman under 30 in good health and CMV-seronegative. The CDR3 protein: CASSLGGRWGEKLFF. The base sequence is TGTGCCAGCTCCCTGGGGGGGCGCTGGGGAGAAAAACTGTTTTTT. The reference TRBV28 and TRBJ1-4 proteins fill in what lies around the CDR3, so the full variable domain reads DVKVTQSSRYLVKRTGEKVFLECVQDMDHENMFWYRQDPGLGLRLIYFSYDVKMKEKGDIPEGYSVSREKKERFSLILESASTNQTSMYLCASSLGGRWGEKLFFGSGTQLSVL.